The text below deals with one TCR beta chain. Antigen unknown. Sequenced by immunoSEQ multiplex PCR; TCRdb stores in-frame clones only, minus some. The sample holds fewer than 100,000 clones, approximately 88% seen once. The data originate from a study of T cell responses to AZD1222 COVID-19 vaccine. Germline V CDR1 and CDR2: MNHNS, SASEGT. The CDR3 sequence is 14 residues long. V lost 3 bases and J lost 6, with 12 bases in between. Overall study findings and caveats: The repertoires were collected only after the peak T cell response. The CD4 TCRs associated with vaccination extended across spike and predominated at 160-218 and 743-854. Donors were mostly white British, more females; clonal diversity possibly underestimated.

The chain has TRBV6-1 and TRBJ2-4; TRBD2 is a possible D gene (5 bases). The sequence was obtained from an adult who received the AZD1222 COVID-19 vaccine. This specimen consisted of peripheral blood, obtained 28 days after the second AZD1222 dose. The CDR3 loop reads CASSDLGSSNIQYF. DNA for the CDR3: TGTGCCAGCAGTGATCTGGGGAGTTCAAACATTCAGTACTTC.